The 4 T cell receptor beta chains below come from one sample, sequenced in a study of PD-1 blockade in classical Hodgkin lymphoma. Produced via immunoSEQ multiplex PCR; TCRdb's table is partial and in-frame only. The table lists about 5,000 clones, over 60% of them singletons, with about 3% in the top ten. Sample time point: cycle 4 day 1 (C4D1), after less than seven weeks of nivolumab. In every patient, relapse followed autologous stem cell transplantation, while exposure to brentuximab vedotin differed. With magnetic negative selection, CD4+ T cells were purified from PBMCs that had been thawed. This specimen consisted of CD4+ T cells from blood, obtained before the fourth cycle of nivolumab. The receptor set was obtained from a human donor with classical Hodgkin lymphoma.

The genes are TRBV10-3 and TRBJ2-3, with TRBD2 matching over 7 bases. The V gene end was trimmed by 11 bases and the J gene end by 4 bases; junction bases not matched to a gene: 6. The length of the CDR3 is 12 residues. Germline V gene lookup returns CDR1 ENHRY and CDR2 SYGVKD. The CDR3 is CAAQREADTQYF. CDR3 coding DNA: TGTGCCGCCCAACGGGAGGCAGATACGCAGTATTTT.

This clone was seen once. The chain couples TRBV7-9 to TRBJ2-4, with 9 bases identical to TRBD1. The J segment lost 2 bases and the V segment lost 0 bases, leaving 11 bases of the junction unmatched. The CDR3 consists of 19 residues. Germline V gene lookup returns CDR1 SEHNR and CDR2 FQNEAQ (reference sequence). As DNA, the CDR3 is TGTGCCAGCAGCTTAGCGACAATCACAGGGGGCTTAACCAAAAACATTCAGTACTTC. It yields the protein CASSLATITGGLTKNIQYF. Based on the CDR3 plus reference TRBV7-9 and TRBJ2-4, the full variable domain is DTGVSQNPRHKITKRGQNVTFRCDPISEHNRLYWYRQTLGQGPEFLTYFQNEAQLEKSRLLSDRFSAERPKGSFSTLEIQRTEQGDSAMYLCASSLATITGGLTKNIQYFGAGTRLSVL.

The rearrangement links TRBV7-9 to TRBJ2-1; 12 bases align to TRBD2. CDR3 length: 17 amino acids. The germline CDR1 and CDR2 sequences are SEHNR and FQNEAQ (reference sequence). Germline trimming cut 1 base from V and 3 bases from J; bases unmatched to any gene: 4. CDR3 residues: CASSLESLAGGYNEQFF. In DNA form, the CDR3 reads TGTGCCAGCAGCTTAGAGTCACTAGCGGGGGGCTACAATGAGCAGTTCTTC.

The chain is built from TRBV6-5 and TRBJ2-1, with a possible D match to TRBD1 (5 bases). CDR3 length: 15 amino acids. The germline V gene has CDR1 MNHEY and CDR2 SVGAGI. V was trimmed by 4 bases and J by 3 bases, leaving 13 bases between them. The CDR3 is CASSLSGSYYNEQFF. DNA of the CDR3: TGTGCCAGCAGTTTGTCAGGGTCGTACTACAATGAGCAGTTCTTC.